A selection of T cell receptor beta chains follows, all from one sample in a study of blood T cell repertoires in COVID-19. Some clones are missing from TCRdb's copy, which holds only in-frame ones; the method was immunoSEQ multiplex PCR. This sample yields hundreds of thousands of clones, of which around 89% are seen a single time; 0.99% belongs to the top ten. Sequencing used peripheral blood. The receptors were gathered from a woman between 35 and 50 years old who had recovered from COVID-19. CDR3s include the opening cysteine and the closing phenylalanine or tryptophan. The D gene is left open where the match is weak. The size field is filled for only some rows; it gives once, few, many or a size class.

D	J	V	size	DNA	CDR3
TRBD1	TRBJ2-7	TRBV27	NA	TGTGCCAGCAGTCACGGGACAGGACAGTACTTC	CASSHGTGQYF
NA	TRBJ2-6	TRBV5-4	NA	TGTGCCAGCACGCCGGGGGCTGGGGCCAACGTCCTGACTTTC	CASTPGAGANVLTF
NA	TRBJ2-5	TRBV18	many	TGTGCCAGCTCACGAGGGTACCAAGAGACCCAGTACTTC	CASSRGYQETQYF
NA	TRBJ1-1	TRBV7-9	many	TGTGCCAGCAGCGACAGGACCGCTGGGGCTGAAGCTTTCTTT	CASSDRTAGAEAFF
NA	TRBJ1-1	TRBV6-5	NA	TGTGCCAGCAGCCAAGACAGGCTGAACACTGAAGCTTTCTTT	CASSQDRLNTEAFF
NA	TRBJ1-1	TRBV18	NA	TGTGCCAGCTCACCGGCCCTCTCGAACGCTGAAGCTTTCTTT	CASSPALSNAEAFF
TRBD2	TRBJ2-3	TRBV29-1	NA	TGCAGCGTTGAAGAGTTCTGGAGCGGGGAGACTAGCGGGAGAAGCACAGATACGCAGTATTTT	CSVEEFWSGETSGRSTDTQYF
TRBD2	TRBJ2-1	TRBV4-3	NA	TGCGCCAGCAGCCAAGCCCCCACTAGCGGGAGTGGTGAGCAGTTCTTC	CASSQAPTSGSGEQFF
NA	TRBJ2-7	TRBV1	NA	TGCACCAGCAGCCAGCCCATAGCGGGAGCGACCTACGAGCAGTACTTC	CTSSQPIAGATYEQYF
NA	TRBJ1-1	TRBV5-5	NA	TGTGCCAGCAGCCGGGGGTACACTGAAGCTTTCTTT	CASSRGYTEAFF
TRBD1	TRBJ1-2	TRBV18	NA	TGTGCCAGCTCACCCCGGACAGGGACCGGGAACTATGGCTACACCTTC	CASSPRTGTGNYGYTF
TRBD1	TRBJ1-6	TRBV10-3	NA	TGTGCCATCAGTCCGCTAGGGACAGGGCAGGGCAATTCACCCCTCCACTTT	CAISPLGTGQGNSPLHF
TRBD1	TRBJ1-5	TRBV3-1/TRBV3-2	NA	TGTGCCAGCAGCCCGGGACAGGGAGCTAGCAATCAGCCCCAGCATTTT	CASSPGQGASNQPQHF
TRBD1	TRBJ2-3	TRBV4-1	NA	TGCGCCAGCAGCCTCGGACAGGGGAGGACAGATACGCAGTATTTT	CASSLGQGRTDTQYF
TRBD1	TRBJ1-2	TRBV19	NA	TGTGCCAGCAGCATCAGGGGGCAGGCTAATGGCTACACCTTC	CASSIRGQANGYTF
TRBD1	TRBJ2-1	TRBV27	NA	TGTGCCAGCAGACATTCAGGGGGCCGATACAATGAGCAGTTCTTC	CASRHSGGRYNEQFF
TRBD1	TRBJ2-5	TRBV7-2	NA	TGTGCCAGCAGCTCCGGGACAGGGAAAGAGACCCAGTACTTC	CASSSGTGKETQYF
TRBD1	TRBJ1-1	TRBV19	NA	TGTGCCAGTAGCCCAATAGACAGGGGGCAGGGGAACACTGAAGCTTTCTTT	CASSPIDRGQGNTEAFF
NA	TRBJ1-6	TRBV5-1	NA	TGCGCCAGCAGCCCGAGACCCCGGGGGGATTCACCCCTCCACTTT	CASSPRPRGDSPLHF
NA	TRBJ2-7	TRBV9	NA	TGTGCCAGCAGCGTAGGGCGGGCAAGCTCCTACGAGCAGTACTTC	CASSVGRASSYEQYF
NA	TRBJ1-5	TRBV7-8	few	TGTGCCAGCAGCCTCCAGGCGGGTCAGCCCCAGCATTTT	CASSLQAGQPQHF
NA	TRBJ2-2	TRBV4-3	few	TGCGCCAGCAGCCCCCGCCGGACAGGGGAGCTGTTTTTT	CASSPRRTGELFF
NA	TRBJ2-5	TRBV30	NA	TGTGCCTGGAGTGGGTCAGGTTTGTCCCAGTACTTC	CAWSGSGLSQYF
NA	TRBJ1-1	TRBV7-2	NA	TGTGCCAGCAGCTTAGCGGGGGGGGGCACTGAAGCTTTCTTT	CASSLAGGGTEAFF
NA	TRBJ2-1	TRBV5-1	NA	TGCGCCAGCAGCTTGGCCGGGCAGGGGTCGGGTGAGCAGTTCTTC	CASSLAGQGSGEQFF
NA	TRBJ2-3	TRBV7-9	NA	TGTGCCAGCAGCCCGACAGGATCCACAGATACGCAGTATTTT	CASSPTGSTDTQYF
NA	TRBJ1-1	TRBV18	NA	TGTGCCAGCTCACCAAACAGGGACCCTGAAGCTTTCTTT	CASSPNRDPEAFF
TRBD1	TRBJ2-2	TRBV19	NA	TGTGCCAGTAGTTCTACCGGGACAGTTAACACCGGGGAGCTGTTTTTT	CASSSTGTVNTGELFF
TRBD1	TRBJ1-4	TRBV30	NA	TGTGCCTGGAGTGTAGGGACAGGGGGGAAACTGTTTTTT	CAWSVGTGGKLFF
TRBD1	TRBJ1-2	TRBV19	once	TGTGCCAGTAGTACCGACAGGGTGAGATATGGCTACACCTTC	CASSTDRVRYGYTF
TRBD1	TRBJ2-7	TRBV6-5	NA	TGTGCCAGCAGTTACTCCCGGGACAGGGGACACGAGCAGTACTTC	CASSYSRDRGHEQYF
TRBD1	TRBJ1-2	TRBV4-2	NA	TGTGCCAGCAGCCAACTACAGGGGTCTACTGGCTACACCTTC	CASSQLQGSTGYTF
NA	TRBJ1-5	TRBV30	NA	TGTGCCTGGAGTGTAGGGGGTAGGAATCAGCCCCAGCATTTT	CAWSVGGRNQPQHF
TRBD2	TRBJ2-1	TRBV3-1/TRBV3-2	NA	TGTGCCAGCAGCCAAGGGACTAGCGGGAGGGGTGAGCAGTTCTTC	CASSQGTSGRGEQFF
TRBD2	TRBJ2-1	TRBV7-8	NA	TGTGCCAGCAGCCGAGGTGCGGGAGTGGGCAATGAGCAGTTCTTC	CASSRGAGVGNEQFF
NA	TRBJ1-2	TRBV7-2	NA	TGTGCCAGCAGCCTCTCAGGGGTAGGGTATGGCTACACCTTC	CASSLSGVGYGYTF
NA	TRBJ2-3	TRBV18	NA	TGTGCCAGCTCACCGAGTATGGAGGGGCGCACAGATACGCAGTATTTT	CASSPSMEGRTDTQYF
NA	TRBJ1-1	TRBV7-2	NA	TGTGCCAGCAGCTTAAGGGGCCTCCGCGTAGCTTTCTTT	CASSLRGLRVAFF
NA	TRBJ1-2	TRBV27	once	TGTGCCAGCAGACTAGGGGGGGCGAGGATCCCCTTAGGCTATGGCTACACCTTC	CASRLGGARIPLGYGYTF
TRBD2	TRBJ2-1	TRBV7-2	few	TGTGCCAGCAGCTTAGCGGGTAGCGGGAGGGCCCTTGAGCAGTTCTTC	CASSLAGSGRALEQFF